One sample yielded the 18 T cell receptor beta chains listed below, sequenced in a study of T cell responses to AZD1222 COVID-19 vaccine. Sequenced by immunoSEQ multiplex PCR; TCRdb stores in-frame clones only, minus some. Found here are 120,000 or so clones, 87% of them singletons; the top ten hold roughly a tenth. This specimen was peripheral blood, taken on day 0 of AZD1222 vaccination. The receptors were sampled from an adult in good health.

The chain recombines TRBV18 with TRBJ1-1, with D hard to call. The CDR3 spans 13 residues. Germline-derived CDR1 and CDR2 are KGHSH and LQKENI. The ends were cut back, 3 bases at V and 5 bases at J, with 10 bases in the middle. The CDR3 reads CASSPRRGTEAFF. DNA of the CDR3: TGTGCCAGCTCACCCCGAAGAGGGACTGAAGCTTTCTTT.

The chain uses TRBV7-2 and TRBJ1-1; D is perhaps TRBD1 (5 bases). The CDR3 sequence is 16 residues long. Germline loops: CDR1 SGHTA, CDR2 FQGNSA. V was pared by 5 bases and J by 5 bases, with 21 bases between. CDR3 residues: CASSPTPGQVGTEAFF. The CDR3 DNA sequence: TGTGCCAGCAGCCCTACCCCGGGGCAGGTTGGGACTGAAGCTTTCTTT.

The gene calls are TRBV5-5 and TRBJ2-6; the D call may be TRBD1 or TRBD2 (5 bases each). The CDR3 covers 20 residues. Trimming pared 1 base from V and 1 base from J, leaving 21 bases between. Germline V gene lookup returns CDR1 SGHKS and CDR2 YYEKEE (reference sequence). CDR3 amino acids: CASSLTPGPRTASGANVLTF. The CDR3 region has the DNA TGTGCCAGCAGCTTGACACCGGGACCTAGGACGGCGTCTGGGGCCAACGTCCTGACTTTC.

The chain links TRBV5-6 to TRBJ1-4; TRBD1 matches 7 bases. J was trimmed by 8 bases and V by 2 bases; bases with no gene match: 6. Germline CDR1 reads SGHDT; CDR2 reads YYEEEE. There are 14 residues in the CDR3. CDR3: CASSLRETGEKLFF. CDR3 coding DNA: TGTGCCAGCAGCTTACGGGAGACAGGGGAAAAACTGTTTTTT.

The V and J genes are TRBV27 and TRBJ2-7; TRBD2 might be the D (6 bases). V was clipped by 3 bases and J by 3 bases, with 21 bases between them. Per germline, CDR1 MNHEY and CDR2 SMNVEV (reference sequence). This CDR3 is 17 amino acids long. CDR3 sequence (DNA): TGTGCCAGCAGTTTTAAACCTCCGGGACTCCGTGTCTACGAGCAGTACTTC. Amino acid sequence: CASSFKPPGLRVYEQYF.

This chain connects TRBV5-6 to TRBJ2-2; 7 bases map to TRBD1. The CDR3 spans 16 residues. Germline trimming cut 2 bases from V and 5 bases from J; bases unmatched to any gene: 9. The V gene's germline CDR1 is SGHDT and CDR2 YYEEEE. The DNA of the CDR3 is TGTGCCAGCAGCTTCTTCGACAGGGTGACGACCGGGGAGCTGTTTTTT. Its translation: CASSFFDRVTTGELFF.

The rearrangement links TRBV25-1 to TRBJ2-1; D ambiguous. The CDR3 length is 15 residues. Trimming stripped 6 bases from V and 6 bases from J, with 18 bases between. CDR1 and CDR2 (germline): MGHDK, SYGVNS. The CDR3 here is CASSFSGPRPNEQFF. CDR3 sequence (DNA): TGTGCCAGCAGCTTTAGTGGGCCTCGGCCCAATGAGCAGTTCTTC. Variable domain in full (rest from reference TRBV25-1 and TRBJ2-1): EADIYQTPRYLVIGTGKKITLECSQTMGHDKMYWYQQDPGMELHLIHYSYGVNSTEKGDLSSESTVSRIRTEHFPLTLESARPSHTSQYLCASSFSGPRPNEQFFGPGTRLTVL.

J is TRBJ1-2 and V is TRBV10-1; D is unresolved. Germline CDR1 and CDR2: WNHNN and SYGVQD (reference sequence). With 4 bases removed from V and 4 bases from J, the gap between germline ends came to 4 bases. There are 11 residues in the CDR3. CDR3 residues: CASSGFYGYTF. The CDR3 region has the DNA TGCGCCAGCAGTGGGTTCTATGGCTACACCTTC.

V gene TRBV4-2 combines with J gene TRBJ1-2; 7 bases are a match to TRBD1. CDR1 is LGHNA, CDR2 YNFKEQ, per germline. Trimming cost V 3 bases and J 6 bases; bases outside gene matches: 7. The CDR3 spans 14 residues. The CDR3 spells CASSQLGQAHGYTF. In nucleotides, the CDR3 is TGTGCCAGCAGCCAGCTTGGACAGGCACATGGCTACACCTTC.

J is TRBJ2-1 and V is TRBV6-1, with 12 bases that match TRBD2. The CDR3 has 15 residues. Trimming removed 5 bases from V and 2 bases from J; junction bases left unmatched: 1. CDR1 is MNHNS and CDR2 is SASEGT in the germline V gene. This CDR3 is CASSSSGGAYNEQFF. The CDR3 bases are TGTGCCAGCAGTTCTAGCGGGGGGGCCTACAATGAGCAGTTCTTC.

The V and J genes are TRBV2 and TRBJ1-2, with D possibly TRBD1 on 6 matching bases. V was trimmed by 6 bases and J by 0 bases, leaving 11 bases between them. Germline V lookup: CDR1 SNHLY, CDR2 FYNNEI. The CDR3 has 14 residues. The CDR3 region is CASSRGGANYGYTF. As DNA, the CDR3 is TGTGCCAGCAGCAGGGGAGGGGCTAACTATGGCTACACCTTC.

This rearrangement joins TRBV6-5 to TRBJ2-1; D perhaps matches TRBD1 (5 bases). The CDR3 covers 13 residues. The V end lost 7 bases, the J end lost 7 bases, and 14 bases lay between the germline ends. Germline values: CDR1 MNHEY, CDR2 SVGAGI. CDR3 DNA: TGTGCCAGCAACGGCAGGGAAGTAAATGAGCAGTTCTTC. Its protein is CASNGREVNEQFF.

The chain combines TRBV5-5 with TRBJ1-1, with TRBD1 matching over 8 bases. The CDR3 has 14 residues. V lost 4 bases, J lost 5 bases, and 7 bases stayed unmatched. Germline V gives CDR1 SGHKS, CDR2 YYEKEE (reference sequence). The chain's CDR3 is CASSLRTGWTEAFF. DNA for the CDR3: TGTGCCAGCAGCCTCCGGACAGGGTGGACTGAAGCTTTCTTT.

This rearrangement joins TRBV5-1 to TRBJ2-3, with D maybe TRBD2 (5 bases). Germline V CDR1 and CDR2: SGHRS, YFSETQ. This CDR3 comprises 15 residues. V was clipped by 0 bases and J by 9 bases, with 17 bases between them. The CDR3: CASSLASGTTRTQYF. In DNA, the CDR3 is TGCGCCAGCAGCTTGGCCTCGGGAACAACAAGGACGCAGTATTTT.

The CDR3 DNA follows: TGTGCCAGCAGTTTTCGGGGTAATGAGCAGTTCTTC. The encoded protein is CASSFRGNEQFF. The rearrangement joins TRBV27 to TRBJ2-1; TRBD2 might be the D (5 bases). The CDR3 consists of 12 residues. From germline, CDR1 is MNHEY and CDR2 SMNVEV (reference sequence). V lost 3 bases, J lost 7 bases, and 7 bases lay in between.

Here the CDR3 reads CASSLQGVGDGYTF. As DNA, the CDR3 is TGTGCCAGCAGTTTGCAGGGGGTCGGGGATGGCTACACCTTC. The chain joins TRBV28 to TRBJ1-2; TRBD1 aligns across 7 bases. V lost 3 bases and J lost 6; bases outside the gene matches: 7. The CDR3 runs 14 residues. The germline gives CDR1 MDHEN, CDR2 SYDVKM.

This chain connects TRBV5-6 to TRBJ2-7, with D perhaps TRBD1 or TRBD2 (5 bases each). CDR3 length: 15 amino acids. The V and J ends lost 1 base and 7 bases respectively, with 18 bases between them. Germline V lookup: CDR1 SGHDT, CDR2 YYEEEE. CDR3 loop: CASSLRGSPRREQYF. The CDR3 DNA follows: TGTGCCAGCAGCTTGAGGGGCAGCCCCCGGAGGGAGCAGTACTTC. The full variable domain, its missing parts supplied by reference TRBV5-6 and TRBJ2-7, is DAGVTQSPTHLIKTRGQQVTLRCSPKSGHDTVSWYQQALGQGPQFIFQYYEEEERQRGNFPDRFSGHQFPNYSSELNVNALLLGDSALYLCASSLRGSPRREQYFGPGTRLTVT.

The V gene is TRBV6-5, the J gene TRBJ1-1; 8 bases map to TRBD1. Trimming cost V 2 bases and J 7 bases; bases outside gene matches: 6. The CDR3 length is 14 residues. Germline loops: CDR1 MNHEY, CDR2 SVGAGI. The CDR3 coding sequence is TGTGCCAGCAGTTACGACAGGGGACGCGGTGAAGCTTTCTTT. Translated: CASSYDRGRGEAFF.